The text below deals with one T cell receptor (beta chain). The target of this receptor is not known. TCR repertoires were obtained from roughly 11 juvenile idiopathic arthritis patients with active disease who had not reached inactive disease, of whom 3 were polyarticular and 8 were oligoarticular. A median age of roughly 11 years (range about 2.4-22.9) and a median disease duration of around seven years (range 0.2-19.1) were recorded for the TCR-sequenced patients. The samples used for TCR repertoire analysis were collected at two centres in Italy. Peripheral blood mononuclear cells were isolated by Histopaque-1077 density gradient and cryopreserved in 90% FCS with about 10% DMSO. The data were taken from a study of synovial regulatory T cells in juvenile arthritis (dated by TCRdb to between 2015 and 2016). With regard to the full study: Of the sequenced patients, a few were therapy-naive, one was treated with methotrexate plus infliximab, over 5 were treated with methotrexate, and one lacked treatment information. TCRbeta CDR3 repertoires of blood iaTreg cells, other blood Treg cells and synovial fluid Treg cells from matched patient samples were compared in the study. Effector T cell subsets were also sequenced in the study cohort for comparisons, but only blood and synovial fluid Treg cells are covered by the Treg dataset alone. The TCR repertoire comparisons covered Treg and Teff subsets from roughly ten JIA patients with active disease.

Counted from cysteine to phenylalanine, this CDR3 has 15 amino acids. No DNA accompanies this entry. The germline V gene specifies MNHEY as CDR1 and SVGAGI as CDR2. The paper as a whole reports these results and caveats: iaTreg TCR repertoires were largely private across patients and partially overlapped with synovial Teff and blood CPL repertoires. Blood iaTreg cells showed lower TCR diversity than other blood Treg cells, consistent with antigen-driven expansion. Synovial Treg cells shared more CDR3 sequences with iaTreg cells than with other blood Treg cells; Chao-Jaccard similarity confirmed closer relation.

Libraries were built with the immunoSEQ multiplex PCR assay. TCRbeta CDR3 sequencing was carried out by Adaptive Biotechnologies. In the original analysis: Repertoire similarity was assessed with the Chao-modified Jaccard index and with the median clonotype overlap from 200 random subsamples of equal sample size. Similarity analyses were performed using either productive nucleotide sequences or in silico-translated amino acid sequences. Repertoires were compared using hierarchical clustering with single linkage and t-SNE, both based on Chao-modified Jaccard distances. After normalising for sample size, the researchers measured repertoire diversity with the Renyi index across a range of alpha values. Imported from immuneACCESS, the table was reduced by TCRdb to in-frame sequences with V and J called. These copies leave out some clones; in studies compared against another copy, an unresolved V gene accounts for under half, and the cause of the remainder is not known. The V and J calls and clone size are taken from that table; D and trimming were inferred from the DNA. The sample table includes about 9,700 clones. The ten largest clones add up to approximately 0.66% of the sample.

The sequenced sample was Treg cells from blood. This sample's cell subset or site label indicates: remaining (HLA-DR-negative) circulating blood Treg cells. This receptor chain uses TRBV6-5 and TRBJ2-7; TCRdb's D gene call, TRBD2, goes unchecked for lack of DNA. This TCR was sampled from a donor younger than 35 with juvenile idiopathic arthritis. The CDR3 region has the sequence CASSRGGDSSYEQYF.